These T cell receptor beta chains were read from a single sample in a study of glioma-infiltrating T cells. TCRdb analysed the multiplex PCR reads with MiXCR anew, one entry per CDR3 protein. Of over 90,000 distinct CDR3 sequences listed, around 30% are singletons. Material: glioma tissue, nonneoplastic brain tissue, or PBMCs (not recorded which). These receptors originate from a human donor with low-grade glioma or glioblastoma, undergoing nonglioma brain surgery, or in good health (not recorded which). Both conserved end residues are part of each CDR3. D genes are given only for firm matches. A clone size is listed for some rows: how often the clone was seen (once, few, many), or a class if it is expanded.

DNA,CDR3,V,J,size,D
TGCAGCGTTCAGACAGGCCAAAGCACAGATACGCAGTATTTT,CSVQTGQSTDTQYF,TRBV29-1,TRBJ2-3,few,-
TGTGCCACCAGTGACGTGAAGGGTGACTATGGCTACACCTTC,CATSDVKGDYGYTF,TRBV24-1,TRBJ1-2,many,-
TGCGCCAGCAGAGAAAGGGGTCTCCGGGGGACTGAAGCTTTCTTT,CASRERGLRGTEAFF,TRBV10-1,TRBJ1-1,few,-
TGCGCCAGCAGCTACCCGGGACTAAGCGACAATGAGCAGTTCTTC,CASSYPGLSDNEQFF,TRBV4-1,TRBJ2-1,-,TRBD2
TGTGCCAGCAGCTTAGCTGGGGGGGCTTACAATGAGCAGTTCTTC,CASSLAGGAYNEQFF,TRBV7-2,TRBJ2-1,-,-
TGTGCCAGCAGCTTGACGGGACTAGCGGGAGTCACAGATACGCAGTATTTT,CASSLTGLAGVTDTQYF,TRBV7-9,TRBJ2-3,once,TRBD2
TGTGCCATCAGTGAGGCGGCAGAGTCCACAGATACGCAGTATTTT,CAISEAAESTDTQYF,TRBV10-3,TRBJ2-3,many,-
TGTGCCAGCAGCTTTGATCAGGGAGCCACAGATACGCAGTATTTT,CASSFDQGATDTQYF,TRBV11-2,TRBJ2-3,few,-
TGTGCCAGCAGTCCCGGGAAGCGGGGCACAGATACGCAGTATTTT,CASSPGKRGTDTQYF,TRBV6-1,TRBJ2-3,many,-
TGTGCTAGTGCCCACTTTAATGAAAAACTGTTTTTT,CASAHFNEKLFF,TRBV12-5,TRBJ1-4,few,-
TGTGCCAGCAGCTTAGGGGCAGGGGTCGGGCAGCCCCAGCATTTT,CASSLGAGVGQPQHF,TRBV7-2,TRBJ1-5,many,-
TGTGCCAGCAGCTCGTCCCTCGCTAAAAGCACAGATACGCAGTATTTT,CASSSSLAKSTDTQYF,TRBV7-2,TRBJ2-3,-,-
TGCGCCAGCAGACCAACTAGCCGGGAGGGAGTTCAGTACTTC,CASRPTSREGVQYF,TRBV4-1,TRBJ2-4,-,TRBD2
TGTGCCAGCAGCTTAGCCGGGACTAGCGGGGGAGGCTACACAGATACGCAGTATTTT,CASSLAGTSGGGYTDTQYF,TRBV13,TRBJ2-3,few,TRBD2
TGCAGTGCCGAGAGGCTCGGAAACACCATATATTTT,CSAERLGNTIYF,TRBV20-1,TRBJ1-3,many,-
TGCAGCGTCCAGGGGATAATGAGAACTGAAGCTTTCTTT,CSVQGIMRTEAFF,TRBV29-1,TRBJ1-1,-,-
TGTGCCAGCAGCCCCAGGACTAGCGGGGGGCCAATTCCGTTATTC,CASSPRTSGGPIPLF,TRBV7-2,TRBJ2-1,-,TRBD2
TGTGCCAGCAGCTTGGTTGCTAGCGGGGCCTTCAGCACAGATACGCAGTATTTT,CASSLVASGAFSTDTQYF,TRBV5-5,TRBJ2-3,-,TRBD2
TGCGCCAGCAGCCCGCGGGGGAGCTCCTACAATGAGCAGTTCTTC,CASSPRGSSYNEQFF,TRBV4-3,TRBJ2-1,many,TRBD2
TGTGCCAGCAGCTTATGGACAGGTTCGAACACCGGGGAGCTGTTTTTT,CASSLWTGSNTGELFF,TRBV7-2,TRBJ2-2,many,TRBD1
TGTGCTAGTGGAGTTGGGGGAAACACCATATATTTT,CASGVGGNTIYF,TRBV12-5,TRBJ1-3,-,-
TGTGCCAGCAGCTTGGGACTCCGGGCCTACGAGCAGTACTTC,CASSLGLRAYEQYF,TRBV5-4,TRBJ2-7,-,-
TGCAGTGCTTGGGGACTTACCGGGGAGCTGTTTTTT,CSAWGLTGELFF,TRBV20-1,TRBJ2-2,many,-
TGTGCCAGCAGTTACTCGCGGACAGCTAATGAAAAACTGTTTTTT,CASSYSRTANEKLFF,TRBV6-6,TRBJ1-4,many,-
TGTGCCAGCAGCTTAGGAGGATGGGATAATGAGCAGTTCTTC,CASSLGGWDNEQFF,TRBV7-9,TRBJ2-1,-,-
TGTGCCAGCTCACCCGACAGGGGAGGCGAAAAACTGTTTTTT,CASSPDRGGEKLFF,TRBV18,TRBJ1-4,-,TRBD1
TGTGCCAGCTCCCCGGGGGGGGCCCGAAAAGGAAGTGAGCAGTTCTTC,CASSPGGARKGSEQFF,TRBV18,TRBJ2-1,many,TRBD2
TGTGCCAGCAGCCAAGATCACTGGCAGAACCAAGAGACCCAGTACTTC,CASSQDHWQNQETQYF,TRBV14,TRBJ2-5,-,-
TGCAGTGCTACCTCTACCCCGAGGTCCTACGAGCAGTACTTC,CSATSTPRSYEQYF,TRBV20-1,TRBJ2-7,-,-
TGTGCCAGCAGTTATAAGGCTATCCCTATAGGAGATACGCAGTATTTT,CASSYKAIPIGDTQYF,TRBV6-2/TRBV6-3,TRBJ2-3,many,-
TGTGCCAGTAGTACCATCCGGACAGGAAACTATGGCTACACCTTC,CASSTIRTGNYGYTF,TRBV19,TRBJ1-2,-,TRBD1
TGTGCCAGCTCACCAAACAGTCTCCTGAATGAGCAGTTCTTC,CASSPNSLLNEQFF,TRBV18,TRBJ2-1,few,-
TGTGCCAGTAGTATTCAACAGAGCACAGATACGCAGTATTTT,CASSIQQSTDTQYF,TRBV19,TRBJ2-3,few,-
TGCAGTGCTAGTAGGGGCTCTGGAAACACCATATATTTT,CSASRGSGNTIYF,TRBV20-1,TRBJ1-3,many,-
TGTGCCAGCCTTTCGACAGGAGGGGCTAACTATGGCTACACCTTC,CASLSTGGANYGYTF,TRBV27,TRBJ1-2,many,-
TGCAGTGCCGCTCTCGGGGGCGGGGGGACTGAAGCTTTCTTT,CSAALGGGGTEAFF,TRBV20-1,TRBJ1-1,many,-
TGTGCCATCAGTCGTGGGCTGCTCACAGATACGCAGTATTTT,CAISRGLLTDTQYF,TRBV10-3,TRBJ2-3,many,-
TGTGCCAGCAGTTTACTGCAGGGATCCTACGAGCAGTACTTC,CASSLLQGSYEQYF,TRBV28,TRBJ2-7,many,-
TGTGCCAGCAGTCAGACAGGTCCACGTAGATACTTC,CASSQTGPRRYF,TRBV2,TRBJ2-7,-,-
TGTGCCAACCTAGCGAACACTGAAGCTTTCTTT,CANLANTEAFF,TRBV6-1,TRBJ1-1,many,-